This T cell receptor (beta chain) was found in a study of breast tumors, draining lymph nodes, adjacent tissues. TCRdb recomputed calls from the multiplex PCR reads with MiXCR, one row per CDR3 protein. The sample has over 250,000 distinct CDR3 sequences; over 25% are singletons. Breast cancer patients provided tissue from their axillary draining lymph nodes. The CDR3 is 15 residues long. Germline V gene lookup returns CDR1 SEHNR and CDR2 FQNEAQ (reference sequence). This clonotype was counted only a few times. A read error may account for a junction end that differs from germline. The origin of this receptor is a female donor with breast cancer. Some clones in this sample may be carry-over from other donors' samples. The chain combines TRBV7-9 with TRBJ2-4; 7 bases are shared with TRBD2. The sample was axillary lymph node tissue. The DNA for the CDR3 is TGTGCCAGCAGTGAAGCGGGGATAGCCAAAAACATTCAGCACTTC. Its translation: CASSEAGIAKNIQHF.